The T cell receptor beta chain under discussion was sequenced for a study of shared clonotypes between healthy human individuals. V dropped 3 bases and J dropped 8 bases, with 7 bases sitting between them. The germline CDR1 and CDR2 sequences are DFQATT and SNEGSKA (reference sequence). There are 11 residues in the CDR3. The method was immunoSEQ multiplex PCR; TCRdb's version includes in-frame clones alone and lacks a portion of them. The profile covers about 660,000 clones, with roughly 70% appearing a single time and around 1.6% taken by the ten largest. V and J are TRBV20-1 and TRBJ1-4, with unresolved D. What was sequenced was memory CD4+ T cells sorted from blood. Noted subset: CD45RA-negative fraction. The TCR comes from a woman aged 30 to 39 in good health. The CDR3 region has the DNA TGCAGTGCTAGGTTGGGGGAAAAACTGTTTTTT. Its translation: CSARLGEKLFF.